The subject of this entry is one TCR beta chain. Libraries were prepared by immunoSEQ multiplex PCR; TCRdb keeps only in-frame clonotypes and omits some of them. The table shows roughly 74,000 clones, with around nine tenths occurring only once. CDR3 length: 11 residues. Germline assignment: CDR1 SNHLY and CDR2 FYNNEI. Germline trimming cut 8 bases from V and 14 bases from J; bases unmatched to any gene: 9. The sample belongs to a study of blood T cell repertoires in COVID-19. Across the whole study: The analysed material was cDNA or gDNA that came from T cells, B-cell-depleted T cells, or PBMCs.

The sequenced material came from PBMCs or T cells enriched from blood (not recorded which). This clonotype originated in a woman between 50 and 59 years old with acute COVID-19. The chain couples TRBV2 to TRBJ2-3; TRBD2 matches at 8 bases. For the CDR3, the DNA is TGTGCCAGCTACGGACTAGCAAATCGGTATTTT. Protein sequence: CASYGLANRYF. Full variable domain (missing parts from reference TRBV2 and TRBJ2-3): EPEVTQTPSHQVTQMGQEVILRCVPISNHLYFYWYRQILGQKVEFLVSFYNNEISEKSEIFDDQFSVERPDGSNFTLKIRSTKLEDSAMYFCASYGLANRYFGPGTRLTVL.